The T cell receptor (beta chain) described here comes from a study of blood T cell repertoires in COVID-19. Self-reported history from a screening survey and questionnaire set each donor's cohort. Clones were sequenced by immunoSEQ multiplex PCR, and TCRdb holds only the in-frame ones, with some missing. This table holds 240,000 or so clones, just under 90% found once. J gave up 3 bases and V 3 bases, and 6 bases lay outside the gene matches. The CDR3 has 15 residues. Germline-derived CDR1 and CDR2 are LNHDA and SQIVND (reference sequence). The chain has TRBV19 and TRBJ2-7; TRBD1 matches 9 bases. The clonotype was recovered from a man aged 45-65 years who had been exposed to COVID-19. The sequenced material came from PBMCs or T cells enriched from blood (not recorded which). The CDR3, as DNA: TGTGCCAGTAGTATTAAGGGACAGGGAGTCTACGAGCAGTACTTC. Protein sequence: CASSIKGQGVYEQYF.